This T cell receptor (beta chain) was captured in a study of blood T cell repertoires in COVID-19. Assay used: immunoSEQ multiplex PCR; TCRdb lists only in-frame clones, some missing. The table records 150,000 to 180,000 clones, around 83% of them present only once. The table lists this clone with a count of one. The receptor was isolated from a woman aged 55-75 years with acute or convalescent COVID-19. Sequencing input: peripheral blood.

CDR3 DNA: TGCGCCAGCAGCTTGGCCCCAACAGGGACCAATTCACCCCTCCACTTT. Translation: CASSLAPTGTNSPLHF. The chain recombines TRBV5-1 with TRBJ1-6, with D possibly TRBD1 on 6 matching bases. Germline values: CDR1 SGHRS, CDR2 YFSETQ. V lost 0 bases and J lost 7, with 14 bases in between. There are 16 residues in the CDR3.